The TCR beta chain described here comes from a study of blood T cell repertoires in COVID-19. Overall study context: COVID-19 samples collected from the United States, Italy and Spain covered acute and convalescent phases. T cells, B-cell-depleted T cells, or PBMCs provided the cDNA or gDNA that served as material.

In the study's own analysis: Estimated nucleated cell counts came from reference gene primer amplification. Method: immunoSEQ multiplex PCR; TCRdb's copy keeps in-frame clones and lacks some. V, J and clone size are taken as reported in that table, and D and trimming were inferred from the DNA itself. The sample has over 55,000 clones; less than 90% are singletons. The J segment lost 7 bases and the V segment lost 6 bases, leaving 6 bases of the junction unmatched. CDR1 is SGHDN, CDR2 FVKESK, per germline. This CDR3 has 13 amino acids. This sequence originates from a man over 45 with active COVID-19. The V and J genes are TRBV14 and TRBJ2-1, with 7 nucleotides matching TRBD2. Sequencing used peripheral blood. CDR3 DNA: TGTGCCAGCAGAAGCGGGATCTATAATGAGCAGTTCTTC. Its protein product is CASRSGIYNEQFF.